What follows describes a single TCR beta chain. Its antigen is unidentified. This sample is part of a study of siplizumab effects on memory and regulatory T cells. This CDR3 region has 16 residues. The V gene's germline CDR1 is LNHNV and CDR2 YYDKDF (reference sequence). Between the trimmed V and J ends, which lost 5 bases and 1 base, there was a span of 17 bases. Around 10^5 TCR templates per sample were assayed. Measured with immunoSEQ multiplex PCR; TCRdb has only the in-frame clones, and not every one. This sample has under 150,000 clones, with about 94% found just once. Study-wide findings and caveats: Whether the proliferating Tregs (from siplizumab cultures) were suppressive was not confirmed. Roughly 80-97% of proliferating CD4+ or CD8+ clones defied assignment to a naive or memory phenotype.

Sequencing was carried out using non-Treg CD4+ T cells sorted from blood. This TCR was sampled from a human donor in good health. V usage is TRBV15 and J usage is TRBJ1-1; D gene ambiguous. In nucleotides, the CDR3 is TGTGCCACCAGCGGTATGGGGAGAGCCTGGAACACTGAAGCTTTCTTT. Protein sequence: CATSGMGRAWNTEAFF.